What follows are 9 T cell receptor beta chains derived from one specimen sequenced in a study of T-cell reconstitution after alpha-beta-depleted transplantation in children. The TCRbeta library incorporated unique molecular identifiers. TCRdb passed the PCR reads through MiXCR, listing each CDR3 protein once. Of more than 250,000 distinct CDR3 sequences listed, over 8% are singletons. The sample consisted of PBMCs from the stem cell graft donor, taken from the stem cell graft. Receptors were obtained from a human donor who donated a stem cell graft to a child with SCID.

This clonotype came up many times. The genes are TRBV20-1 and TRBJ1-6; no clear D gene. The CDR3 sequence is 16 residues long. Trimming took 7 bases from V and 5 from J, leaving 21 bases between them. From germline, CDR1 is DFQATT and CDR2 SNEGSKA (reference sequence). This CDR3 reads CSVVRLGTGDNSPLHF. The CDR3 DNA reads as TGCAGTGTCGTGCGGCTAGGTACTGGAGATAATTCACCCCTCCACTTT.

This clonotype was picked up a small number of times. The genes are TRBV3-1 and TRBJ1-5; weak D call: TRBD1 (5 bases). The V gene's germline CDR1 is LGHDT and CDR2 YNNKEL (reference sequence). V lost 5 bases, J lost 7 bases, and 15 bases lay in between. The CDR3 runs 14 residues. CDR3 in DNA: TGTGCCAGCAGCTACCACCGAGGGGACCAGCCCCAGCATTTT. Encoded protein: CASSYHRGDQPQHF.

This clonotype was seen repeatedly, ten times or more. The V call is TRBV12-3 or TRBV12-4, the J call TRBJ1-6; D gene unclear. The CDR3 length is 12 residues. Trimming took 5 bases from V and 10 from J, leaving 9 bases between them. CDR3 sequence: CASSRRESPLHF. CDR3 sequence (DNA): TGTGCCAGCAGTCGAAGGGAATCACCCCTCCACTTT.

The chain couples TRBV5-1 to TRBJ2-7, with 7 bases that match TRBD1. The length of the CDR3 is 12 residues. Germline V lookup: CDR1 SGHRS, CDR2 YFSETQ. The ends lost 3 bases at V and 9 bases at J; junction bases unmatched: 6. The CDR3 loop is CASSSRQGRQYF. CDR3 DNA sequence: TGCGCCAGCAGCTCGCGACAGGGAAGGCAGTACTTC.

This clonotype was recorded a few times. The chain couples TRBV6-5 to TRBJ2-1, with TRBD1 matching over 10 bases. Germline lookup yields CDR1 MNHEY and CDR2 SVGAGI. The trim removed 2 bases at V and 12 bases at J, leaving 4 bases unmatched. The CDR3 runs to 13 residues. CDR3 DNA: TGTGCCAGCAGTTACGAGGGACAGGGGAGGCAGTTCTTC. The encoded protein is CASSYEGQGRQFF.

This clonotype was counted many times. V is TRBV7-3 and J is TRBJ2-2, with 7 bases matching TRBD2. The germline CDR1 and CDR2 sequences are SGHTA and FQGTGA. This CDR3 has 15 residues. Germline trimming cut 2 bases from V and 5 bases from J; bases unmatched to any gene: 5. CDR3: CASSLFQGGTGELFF. The CDR3 bases are TGTGCCAGCAGCTTATTCCAGGGAGGGACCGGGGAGCTGTTTTTT.

Ten or more counts support this clonotype. This sequence joins TRBV27 and TRBJ2-1; TRBD2 is a possible D gene (5 bases). Between the trimmed V and J ends, which lost 0 bases and 0 bases, there was a span of 9 bases. The germline V gene encodes CDR1 MNHEY and CDR2 SMNVEV (reference sequence). This CDR3 is built from 16 residues. This CDR3 is CASSLSPGSSYNEQFF. CDR3 nucleotide sequence: TGTGCCAGCAGTTTATCGCCGGGGAGCTCCTACAATGAGCAGTTCTTC.

The CDR3 coding sequence is TGTGCCAGCAGCAGCTGGAGGGTAACGTCCGGGGAGCTGTTTTTT. It translates to CASSSWRVTSGELFF. The genes are TRBV5-6 and TRBJ2-2; weak D call: TRBD2 (6 bases). With 4 bases removed from V and 6 bases from J, the gap between germline ends came to 16 bases. CDR3 length: 15 residues. The germline V gene has CDR1 SGHDT and CDR2 YYEEEE.

In this sample, this clonotype turned up a few times. This chain connects TRBV11-2 to TRBJ2-2; weak D call: TRBD1 (5 bases). The CDR3 loop spans 16 amino acids. The V end was cut by 3 bases, the J end by 1 base, with 12 bases between. Germline V CDR1 and CDR2: SGHAT, FQNNGV. CDR3 in amino acids: CASSLFSGQNTGELFF. The CDR3 region has the DNA TGTGCCAGCAGCTTGTTCTCTGGACAGAACACCGGGGAGCTGTTTTTT. Full variable domain (outside the CDR3, taken from reference TRBV11-2 and TRBJ2-2): EAGVAQSPRYKIIEKRQSVAFWCNPISGHATLYWYQQILGQGPKLLIQFQNNGVVDDSQLPKDRFSAERLKGVDSTLKIQPAKLEDSAVYLCASSLFSGQNTGELFFGEGSRLTVL.